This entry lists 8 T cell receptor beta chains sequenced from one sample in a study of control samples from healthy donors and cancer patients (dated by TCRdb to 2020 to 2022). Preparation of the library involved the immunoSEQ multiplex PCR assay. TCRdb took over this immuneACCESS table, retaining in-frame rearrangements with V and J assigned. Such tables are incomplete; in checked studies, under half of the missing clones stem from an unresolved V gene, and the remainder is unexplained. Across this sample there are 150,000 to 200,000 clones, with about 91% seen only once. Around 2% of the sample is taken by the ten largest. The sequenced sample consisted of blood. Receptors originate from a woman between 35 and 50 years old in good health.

CDR3 coding DNA: TGTGCCAGCAACAGGGGGTACGAGCAGTACTTC. Translation gives CASNRGYEQYF. J is TRBJ2-7 and V is TRBV2, with TRBD1 matching 8 bases. This CDR3 contains 11 residues. Germline-derived CDR1 and CDR2 are SNHLY and FYNNEI. V dropped 7 bases and J dropped 4; count of bases not matched to a gene: 0.

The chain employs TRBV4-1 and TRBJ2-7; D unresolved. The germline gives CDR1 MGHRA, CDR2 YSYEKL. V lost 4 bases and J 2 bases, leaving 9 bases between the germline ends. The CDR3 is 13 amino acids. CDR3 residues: CASSPGIAYEQYF. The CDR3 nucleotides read TGCGCCAGCAGCCCTGGGATAGCCTACGAGCAGTACTTC.

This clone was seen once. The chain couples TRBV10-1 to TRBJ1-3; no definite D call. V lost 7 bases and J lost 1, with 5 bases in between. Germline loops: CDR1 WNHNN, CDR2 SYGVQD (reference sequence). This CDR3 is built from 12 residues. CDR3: CASTSSGNTIYF. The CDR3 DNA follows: TGCGCCAGCACTTCGTCTGGAAACACCATATATTTT.

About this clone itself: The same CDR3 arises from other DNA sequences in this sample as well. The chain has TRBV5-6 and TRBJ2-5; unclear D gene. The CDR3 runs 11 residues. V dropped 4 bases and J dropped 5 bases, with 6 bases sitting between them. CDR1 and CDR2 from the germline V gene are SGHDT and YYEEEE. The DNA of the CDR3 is TGTGCCAGCAGCCTTGAGGAGACCCAGTACTTC. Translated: CASSLEETQYF.

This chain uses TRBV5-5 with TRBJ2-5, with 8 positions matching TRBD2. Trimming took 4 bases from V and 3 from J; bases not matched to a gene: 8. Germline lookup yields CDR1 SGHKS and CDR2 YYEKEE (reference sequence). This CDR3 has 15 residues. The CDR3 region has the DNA TGTGCCAGCAGCCGTAGCGGGGTCCCCGAAGAGACCCAGTACTTC. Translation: CASSRSGVPEETQYF. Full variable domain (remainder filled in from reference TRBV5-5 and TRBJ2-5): DAGVTQSPTHLIKTRGQQVTLRCSPISGHKSVSWYQQVLGQGPQFIFQYYEKEERGRGNFPDRFSARQFPNYSSELNVNALLLGDSALYLCASSRSGVPEETQYFGPGTRLLVL.

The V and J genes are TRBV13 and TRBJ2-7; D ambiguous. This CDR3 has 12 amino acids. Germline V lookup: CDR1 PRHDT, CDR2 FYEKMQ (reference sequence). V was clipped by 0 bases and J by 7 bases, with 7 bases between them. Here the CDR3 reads CASSLGGMEQYF. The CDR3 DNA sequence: TGTGCCAGCAGCTTAGGGGGGATGGAGCAGTACTTC.

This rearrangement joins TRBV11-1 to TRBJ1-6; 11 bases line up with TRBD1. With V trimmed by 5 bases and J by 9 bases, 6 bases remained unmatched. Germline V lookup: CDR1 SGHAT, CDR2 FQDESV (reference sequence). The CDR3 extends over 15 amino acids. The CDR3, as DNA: TGTGCCAGCAGCCCGCGGACAGGGGGCTTTTCACCCCTCCACTTT. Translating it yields CASSPRTGGFSPLHF.

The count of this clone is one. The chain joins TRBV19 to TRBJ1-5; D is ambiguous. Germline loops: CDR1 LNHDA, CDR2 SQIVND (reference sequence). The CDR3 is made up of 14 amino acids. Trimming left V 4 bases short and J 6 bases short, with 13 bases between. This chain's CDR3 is CASSTQELGQPQHF. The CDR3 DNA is TGTGCCAGTAGTACCCAGGAGTTAGGTCAGCCCCAGCATTTT.